A selection of T cell receptor beta chains follows, all from one sample in a study of T cells expressing NK-cell markers. TCRdb reprocessed the 5' RACE reads and keeps a single row for each CDR3 protein, giving no DNA. This sample contains a few hundred thousand distinct CDR3 sequences. The sequencing sample was made of blood T cells: a sorted CD56 or NKG2C T cell subset, CD4+ or CD8+ T cells, or bulk PBMC T cells (not recorded which). Receptor source: a man aged 18 to 69 in good health. Each CDR3 is given with its conserved first and last residue. Each record gives: CDR3 protein, V gene, J gene, clone size. Only part of the rows carry a size: once, few, many, or a class if the clone is expanded.

CASSVQGISPTPQHF,TRBV6-1,TRBJ1-5,-
CASSSGGESGGYTF,TRBV28,TRBJ1-2,-
CASSFQRGKETQYF,TRBV28,TRBJ2-5,-
CSVVYLAYNEQFF,TRBV20-1,TRBJ2-1,medium-sized
CASSPTDLLDNEQFF,TRBV5-1,TRBJ2-1,-
CASSSGTLYKNIQYF,TRBV7-2,TRBJ2-4,-
CASSLWSGQGGETQYF,TRBV5-1,TRBJ2-5,-
CSADSVIMDYVVDTQYF,TRBV20-1,TRBJ2-3,-
CASSYSGLADNEQFF,TRBV6-5,TRBJ2-1,-
CASSQGQGKETQYF,TRBV12-3/TRBV12-4,TRBJ2-5,-
CSATPGNTYEQYF,TRBV20-1,TRBJ2-7,-
CASSPVIGEKLFF,TRBV5-1,TRBJ1-4,-
CASSQFKTGTQGRVSNQPQHF,TRBV23-1,TRBJ1-5,-
CASSGGSEQYF,TRBV18,TRBJ2-7,-
CASTVGGDGYTF,TRBV3-1,TRBJ1-2,-
CASTLPGRTGYTF,TRBV28,TRBJ1-2,-
CASSPSKGYEQYF,TRBV7-9,TRBJ2-7,-
CASSQYGQGGTEAFF,TRBV3-1,TRBJ1-1,-
CASTRDRGEAFF,TRBV2,TRBJ1-1,-
CASSLLPITGGETYEQYF,TRBV5-1,TRBJ2-7,-
CASSETFFLTQYF,TRBV6-1,TRBJ2-3,-
CASSLVAGGVAGELFF,TRBV7-2,TRBJ2-2,-
CASSPQGANIQYF,TRBV4-1,TRBJ2-4,-
CSVGGGNYGYTF,TRBV29-1,TRBJ1-2,-
CASSLQGPTDTQYF,TRBV5-5,TRBJ2-3,-
CASSDRYRYEQYF,TRBV6-1,TRBJ2-7,-
CASSLVTSGGAGEQFF,TRBV5-1,TRBJ2-1,-
CASSLNRNSYEQYF,TRBV7-2,TRBJ2-7,-
CASSQAVSQDTQYF,TRBV4-2,TRBJ2-3,-
CASSLATGRYSPLHF,TRBV5-5,TRBJ1-6,-
CASSSQTGEIRSETQYF,TRBV5-1,TRBJ2-5,-
CASSSTGLGRSNTEAFF,TRBV28,TRBJ1-1,-
CASSSYGGGAETQYF,TRBV11-2,TRBJ2-5,-
CASSLEELEGNTIYF,TRBV11-3,TRBJ1-3,-
CASSQELSRGRGEAFF,TRBV3-1,TRBJ1-1,-
CASSPGQRGSNEQFF,TRBV7-2,TRBJ2-1,-
CASSGTGKNIQYF,TRBV25-1,TRBJ2-4,-
CASSGTYQYEQYF,TRBV27,TRBJ2-7,-
CASSLGDRDEKLFF,TRBV5-1,TRBJ1-4,-
CASSPPKPGAGPDTQYF,TRBV6-1,TRBJ2-3,-
CASSQALLAGGLGSYNEQFF,TRBV5-1,TRBJ2-1,-
CASSVDTEAFF,TRBV6-6,TRBJ1-1,-
CAISEPSRRGNTIYF,TRBV10-3,TRBJ1-3,-
CSVQIGSSYEQYF,TRBV20-1,TRBJ2-7,-
CASSLDRVQQYF,TRBV7-2,TRBJ2-7,-
CATSRGGGAQYF,TRBV15,TRBJ2-4,-
CASSPSGVTDTQYF,TRBV18,TRBJ2-3,-
CASSYPGLGQRELFF,TRBV6-2/TRBV6-3,TRBJ2-2,-
CSAQGAAGGPGDEQYF,TRBV20-1,TRBJ2-7,-
CASSYDTAGYEQYF,TRBV6-5,TRBJ2-7,-
CASSLTPSGGGWDEQYF,TRBV28,TRBJ2-7,-
CASSLLDRDNEKLFF,TRBV19,TRBJ1-4,-
CASSSGGLAGGRETQYF,TRBV12-3/TRBV12-4,TRBJ2-5,-
CASSPGQQIINYGYTF,TRBV6-2/TRBV6-3,TRBJ1-2,-
CASSLTRGQGHDGYTF,TRBV13,TRBJ1-2,-
CAISLSGGAVAQFF,TRBV10-3,TRBJ2-1,-
CASSFRSSRSLNTEAFF,TRBV11-1,TRBJ1-1,-